Shown below are 4 T cell receptor beta chains from a single sample sequenced in a study of CD8 T cells in Susac syndrome. With random hexamers, reverse transcription was performed on about 0.45 to 1 ug of RNA. TCRdb used MiXCR to reprocess the immunoSEQ multiplex PCR reads, holding one entry per CDR3 protein. This repertoire shows about 280,000 distinct CDR3 sequences, roughly 84% found once; its top ten account for about 0.11%. The specimen was CD8+ T cells from PBMCs. These TCRs come from a human donor with multiple sclerosis.

V and J are TRBV28 and TRBJ1-5; no firm D call. This CDR3 is 13 amino acids long. Trimming left V 3 bases short and J 5 bases short, with 8 bases between. The germline V gene has CDR1 MDHEN and CDR2 SYDVKM. Here the CDR3 DNA reads TGTGCCAGCAGTTTTGGGTCCCATCAGCCCCAGCATTTT. It translates to CASSFGSHQPQHF.

This clonotype has more than one count but fewer than ten. The chain employs TRBV5-4 and TRBJ2-1; no reliable D call. Germline-derived CDR1 and CDR2 are SGHNT and YYREEE (reference sequence). V was shortened by 1 base and J by 2 bases, with 10 bases between the two germline ends. The CDR3 loop spans 15 amino acids. This chain's CDR3 is CASSLMAVAYNEQFF. CDR3 nucleotide sequence: TGTGCCAGCAGCTTGATGGCGGTAGCCTACAATGAGCAGTTCTTC.

The genes are TRBV11-2 and TRBJ2-1, with D perhaps TRBD2 (6 bases). Germline CDR1 and CDR2: SGHAT and FQNNGV. V lost 1 base, J lost 5 bases, and 12 bases lay in between. This CDR3 contains 15 residues. In DNA form, the CDR3 reads TGTGCCAGCAGCTTAGCGGCGGGAAATAACAATGAGCAGTTCTTC. It translates to CASSLAAGNNNEQFF.

This clonotype was observed once. V and J are TRBV27 and TRBJ1-2, with D possibly being TRBD1 (5 bases). The V gene lost 3 bases and the J gene lost 5 bases, with 16 bases spanning the gap. The V gene's germline CDR1 is MNHEY and CDR2 SMNVEV (reference sequence). This CDR3 is built from 15 residues. CDR3 in amino acids: CASSFGGNHAYGYTF. CDR3 nucleotide sequence: TGTGCCAGCAGTTTCGGGGGAAACCACGCTTATGGCTACACCTTC.